The clone carrying this T cell receptor beta chain was recorded at least ten times. Under 3 months was the duration of disease in ophthalmopathy patients, who also had a Clinical Activity Score of at least 3 and a NOSPECS grade of at least 4. What was amplified from RNA transcripts were TCR beta CDR3 regions. Initially, a first-round RT-PCR of the TCR CDR3 employed the HTBI primer set. Via MiXCR, TCRdb re-called the multiplex PCR reads, giving one row per CDR3 protein. The data show 530,000 or so distinct CDR3 sequences, roughly 17% seen once. This specimen belongs to a study of T cells in Graves' hyperthyroidism and ophthalmopathy. The wider study: Before treatment of any kind, peripheral blood was taken at initial diagnosis.

Germline V lookup: CDR1 MDHEN, CDR2 SYDVKM. The CDR3 is 14 residues long. The V end was cut by 6 bases, the J end by 3 bases, with 15 bases between. The sample was blood. The chain couples TRBV28 to TRBJ2-7, with TRBD1 as a possible D gene (6 bases). This clonotype was sampled from a woman younger than 30 with Graves' ophthalmopathy. The CDR3 reads CASSQSPGDYEQYF. For the CDR3, the DNA is TGTGCCAGCAGCCAGAGCCCAGGGGACTACGAGCAGTACTTC.